This is a list of T cell receptor beta chains from one sample in a study of cytomegalovirus exposure and HLA in healthy donors. Libraries were prepared by immunoSEQ multiplex PCR; TCRdb keeps only in-frame clonotypes and omits some of them. There are 150,000 to 200,000 clones in the sample; over 60% occur only once, and around 1% lies in the top ten. The sample taken for sequencing was PBMCs. All receptors derive from a woman in her 50s in good health and CMV-seropositive. The CDR3 runs from the conserved cysteine through the conserved F or W. A D gene is named only where the DNA matches it firmly. A clone size is listed for some rows: how often the clone was seen (once, few, many), or a class if it is expanded.

clone_size	j_call	d_call	v_call	cdr3_aa	cdr3_nt
NA	TRBJ1-5	NA	TRBV4-1	CASSQFAGRQPQHF	TGCGCCAGCAGCCAATTTGCGGGGAGGCAGCCCCAGCATTTT
once	TRBJ1-6	TRBD1	TRBV7-2	CASSRDSSSYNSPLHF	TGTGCCAGCAGCCGGGACAGCAGCTCCTATAATTCACCCCTCCACTTT
NA	TRBJ2-3	TRBD2	TRBV6-1	CASSAGTTGTDTQYF	TGTGCCAGCAGCGCCGGGACTACGGGCACAGATACGCAGTATTTT
NA	TRBJ1-2	NA	TRBV19	CASSPLEGAPYGYTF	TGTGCCAGTAGCCCGCTAGAAGGGGCTCCCTATGGCTACACCTTC
NA	TRBJ2-7	TRBD1	TRBV11-2	CASRLAGGAYEQYF	TGTGCCAGCAGGCTCGCAGGGGGCGCCTACGAGCAGTACTTC
NA	TRBJ2-7	NA	TRBV29-1	CSASLDSSYEQYF	TGCAGCGCTAGTTTAGACAGCTCCTACGAGCAGTACTTC
NA	TRBJ2-3	TRBD1	TRBV5-1	CASSGTGGTDTQYF	TGCGCCAGCAGCGGAACAGGGGGCACAGATACGCAGTATTTT
NA	TRBJ1-1	NA	TRBV18	CASSPSVGTEAFF	TGTGCCAGCTCACCCTCAGTTGGCACTGAAGCTTTCTTT
NA	TRBJ1-5	TRBD1	TRBV7-9	CASSSSRDRDGNQPQHF	TGTGCCAGCAGCTCGTCCCGGGACAGGGATGGGAATCAGCCCCAGCATTTT
NA	TRBJ2-5	NA	TRBV19	CASSIPRETQYF	TGTGCCAGTAGTATACCCCGAGAGACCCAGTACTTC
NA	TRBJ2-5	NA	TRBV7-3	CASSQQGGETQYF	TGTGCCAGCAGCCAACAGGGAGGGGAGACCCAGTACTTC
NA	TRBJ2-7	TRBD2	TRBV2	CASSFSGYASEQYF	TGTGCCAGCAGTTTTAGCGGGTACGCGAGCGAGCAGTACTTC
NA	TRBJ1-3	NA	TRBV5-4	CASSKPEGGNTIYF	TGTGCCAGCAGTAAACCCGAGGGAGGAAACACCATATATTTT
once	TRBJ2-3	TRBD1	TRBV19	CASSLGQGADTQYF	TGTGCCAGTAGTCTCGGACAGGGGGCAGATACGCAGTATTTT
NA	TRBJ2-5	NA	TRBV5-4	CASSFDYSLGLKTQYF	TGTGCCAGCAGCTTCGACTACTCCCTCGGGTTGAAGACCCAGTACTTC
NA	TRBJ2-2	TRBD2	TRBV29-1	CSVVLAGSSNTGELFF	TGCAGCGTTGTACTAGCGGGGAGCTCGAACACCGGGGAGCTGTTTTTT
NA	TRBJ2-7	TRBD1	TRBV10-3	CAIRTGTGTYEQYF	TGTGCCATCAGGACCGGGACAGGGACCTACGAGCAGTACTTC
NA	TRBJ2-7	TRBD2	TRBV19	CASSKLAGGGYEQYF	TGTGCCAGTAGTAAACTAGCGGGAGGGGGCTACGAGCAGTACTTC
NA	TRBJ2-1	NA	TRBV28	CASTLGVSYNEQFF	TGTGCCAGCACCCTCGGGGTTTCCTACAATGAGCAGTTCTTC
once	TRBJ1-1	NA	TRBV7-8	CASSLGSGTEAFF	TGTGCCAGCAGCTTGGGGTCGGGGACTGAAGCTTTCTTT
NA	TRBJ2-1	TRBD2	TRBV5-6	CASSTSGGSSSYNEQFF	TGTGCCAGCAGCACTAGCGGGGGGTCGAGCTCCTACAATGAGCAGTTCTTC
NA	TRBJ2-1	NA	TRBV4-1	CASSQGRGTRTYNEQFF	TGCGCCAGCAGCCAAGGCAGGGGCACCAGAACCTACAATGAGCAGTTCTTC
NA	TRBJ2-7	TRBD1	TRBV5-5	CASSVGTGYTYEQYF	TGTGCCAGCAGCGTCGGGACAGGGTATACCTACGAGCAGTACTTC
once	TRBJ2-7	NA	TRBV2	CASQGGSYEQYF	TGTGCCTCCCAGGGAGGCTCCTACGAGCAGTACTTC
NA	TRBJ1-2	TRBD1	TRBV15	CATSRDRDNGYTF	TGTGCCACCAGCCGCGACAGGGATAATGGCTACACCTTC
NA	TRBJ1-2	TRBD1	TRBV5-1	CASSFGPGGATGNGYTF	TGCGCCAGCAGCTTTGGGCCAGGGGGCGCGACGGGGAATGGCTACACCTTC
NA	TRBJ2-4	NA	TRBV28	CASSLGGGTKNIQYF	TGTGCCAGCAGTTTGGGAGGGGGAACCAAAAACATTCAGTACTTC
NA	TRBJ1-5	NA	TRBV7-8	CASSLMGASNQPQHF	TGTGCCAGCAGCTTAATGGGGGCGAGCAATCAGCCCCAGCATTTT
NA	TRBJ1-4	NA	TRBV4-1	CASTPSGLFGGKLFF	TGCGCCAGCACCCCCTCGGGACTGTTTGGGGGAAAACTGTTTTTT
NA	TRBJ2-7	TRBD2	TRBV10-2	CASSSGTSGLSGYF	TGCGCCAGCAGCTCCGGGACTAGCGGGTTGAGCGGGTACTTC
NA	TRBJ2-7	TRBD1	TRBV10-1	CASSESKGDRGIEQYF	TGCGCCAGCAGTGAGTCGAAAGGGGACAGGGGCATCGAGCAGTACTTC
NA	TRBJ2-7	NA	TRBV7-2	CASSLGLLSSYEQYF	TGTGCCAGCAGCTTAGGACTTTTGAGCTCCTACGAGCAGTACTTC
NA	TRBJ1-5	NA	TRBV21-1	CASSKCRDREDQPQHF	TGTGCCAGCAGCAAGTGTAGGGACAGGGAGGATCAGCCCCAGCATTTT
NA	TRBJ1-6	NA	TRBV5-1	CASSGQTVSSYNSPLHF	TGCGCCAGCAGCGGACAGACCGTGAGCTCCTATAATTCACCCCTCCACTTT
NA	TRBJ1-2	NA	TRBV2	CASSGGQNLGGYTF	TGTGCCAGCAGTGGGGGGCAGAATTTGGGTGGCTACACCTTC
NA	TRBJ2-3	NA	TRBV19	CASSIDPITSTDTQYF	TGTGCCAGTAGTATAGACCCGATTACTAGCACAGATACGCAGTATTTT
NA	TRBJ2-1	NA	TRBV29-1	CSVESGGNEQFF	TGCAGCGTCGAGTCCGGAGGGAATGAGCAGTTCTTC
NA	TRBJ2-7	TRBD1	TRBV29-1	CSVGGLQDRGSSYEQYF	TGCAGCGTCGGCGGGCTCCAGGACAGGGGAAGCTCCTACGAGCAGTACTTC
NA	TRBJ1-1	NA	TRBV19	CAAFGGLTEAFF	TGTGCCGCATTTGGGGGCCTAACTGAAGCTTTCTTT
once	TRBJ2-5	TRBD1	TRBV19	CASSIRQGSQGTQYF	TGTGCCAGTAGTATTAGACAGGGTAGTCAGGGGACCCAGTACTTC
NA	TRBJ2-7	TRBD1	TRBV13	CASSLQGAYEQYF	TGTGCCAGCAGCTTACAGGGGGCCTACGAGCAGTACTTC
once	TRBJ1-6	TRBD1	TRBV6-5	CASSYLGQGDSPLHF	TGTGCCAGCAGTTACCTCGGACAGGGGGATTCACCCCTCCACTTT
NA	TRBJ2-5	NA	TRBV27	CASSFGGGFRETQYF	TGTGCCAGCAGTTTTGGAGGGGGCTTTCGAGAGACCCAGTACTTC
NA	TRBJ1-2	NA	TRBV9	CASSPGGGGYTF	TGTGCCAGCAGCCCGGGGGGGGGTGGCTACACCTTC
NA	TRBJ1-6	NA	TRBV27	CASSFTGNSPLHF	TGTGCCAGCAGTTTCACGGGGAATTCACCCCTCCACTTT
once	TRBJ1-2	NA	TRBV6-5	CASNSNMGYTF	TGTGCCAGCAATTCGAACATGGGCTACACCTTC
NA	TRBJ2-2	NA	TRBV6-6	CASRRTEATGELFF	TGTGCCAGCAGACGGACAGAAGCCACCGGGGAGCTGTTTTTT
NA	TRBJ2-5	TRBD1	TRBV5-1	CASSPGTADQETQYF	TGCGCCAGCAGCCCTGGGACAGCTGATCAAGAGACCCAGTACTTC
once	TRBJ2-6	NA	TRBV19	CASSIVFFGSRGTGANVLTF	TGTGCCAGTAGTATAGTATTTTTTGGGTCCAGGGGTACCGGGGCCAACGTCCTGACTTTC
NA	TRBJ1-2	TRBD1	TRBV23-1	CASSRRQGEAYGYTF	TGCGCCAGCAGTCGCAGACAGGGGGAGGCATATGGCTACACCTTC
NA	TRBJ2-3	NA	TRBV19	CASGPTGVMTDTQYF	TGTGCCAGTGGGCCGACAGGTGTAATGACGGATACGCAGTATTTT
NA	TRBJ1-2	NA	TRBV7-8	CASSLARRGHHGYTF	TGTGCCAGCAGCTTAGCGCGGAGGGGCCACCATGGCTACACCTTC
NA	TRBJ1-5	NA	TRBV10-2	CASSGAGRQPQHF	TGCGCCAGCAGTGGTGCAGGGAGGCAGCCCCAGCATTTT
NA	TRBJ2-1	NA	TRBV15	CATSRVLGAGLRGSYNEQFF	TGTGCCACCAGCAGAGTTCTGGGAGCGGGTCTTAGGGGTTCCTACAATGAGCAGTTCTTC
NA	TRBJ2-3	TRBD2	TRBV9	CASSVGTSGSADTQYF	TGTGCCAGCAGCGTAGGGACTAGCGGGAGTGCAGATACGCAGTATTTT
NA	TRBJ1-1	NA	TRBV5-6	CASSLSGTEAFF	TGTGCCAGCAGCTTGTCGGGGACTGAAGCTTTCTTT
NA	TRBJ1-5	NA	TRBV4-2	CASSQTDSNQPQHF	TGTGCCAGCAGCCAGACTGATAGCAATCAGCCCCAGCATTTT
NA	TRBJ2-1	TRBD1	TRBV7-8	CASSLVTGGVSGQFF	TGTGCCAGCAGCTTAGTCACAGGGGGCGTCTCAGGGCAGTTCTTC
NA	TRBJ2-5	NA	TRBV7-2	CASSPTAGEETQYF	TGTGCCAGCAGCCCTACGGCAGGGGAAGAGACCCAGTACTTC
NA	TRBJ1-2	NA	TRBV19	CASNLRDIPGYTF	TGTGCCAGTAATCTGAGGGACATACCCGGCTACACCTTC